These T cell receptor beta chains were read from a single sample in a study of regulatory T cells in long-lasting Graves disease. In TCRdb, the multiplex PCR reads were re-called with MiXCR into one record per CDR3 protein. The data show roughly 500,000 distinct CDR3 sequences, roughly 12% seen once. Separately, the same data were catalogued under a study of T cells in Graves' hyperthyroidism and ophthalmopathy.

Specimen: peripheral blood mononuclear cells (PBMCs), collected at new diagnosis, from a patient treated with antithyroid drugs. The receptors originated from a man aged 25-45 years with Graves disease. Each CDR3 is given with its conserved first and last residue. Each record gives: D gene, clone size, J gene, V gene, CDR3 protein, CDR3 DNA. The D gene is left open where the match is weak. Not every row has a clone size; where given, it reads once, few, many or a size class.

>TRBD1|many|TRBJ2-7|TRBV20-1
CSARGVRDSYEQYF
TGCAGTGCTAGAGGGGTCAGGGACAGCTACGAGCAGTACTTC
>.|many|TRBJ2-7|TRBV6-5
CASSYSPKRMYYEQYF
TGTGCCAGCAGTTACTCACCCAAGCGGATGTACTACGAGCAGTACTTC
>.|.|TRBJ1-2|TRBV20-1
CSARGTSGGYTF
TGCAGTGCCCGAGGGACATCGGGGGGCTACACCTTC
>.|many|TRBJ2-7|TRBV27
CASSLTFPGGDEQYF
TGTGCCAGCAGTTTAACGTTCCCTGGGGGTGACGAGCAGTACTTC
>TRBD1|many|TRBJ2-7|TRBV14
CASSQGQVYEQYF
TGTGCCAGCAGTCAGGGACAGGTCTACGAGCAGTACTTC
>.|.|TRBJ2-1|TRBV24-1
CATSDITGGVFHEQFF
TGTGCCACCAGTGATATAACAGGGGGGGTTTTTCATGAGCAGTTCTTC
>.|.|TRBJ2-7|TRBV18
CASSPQVTLAAEQYF
TGTGCCAGCTCACCACAGGTTACTTTAGCGGCCGAGCAGTACTTC
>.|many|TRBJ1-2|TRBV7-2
CASSSNLYGYTF
TGTGCCAGCAGCTCGAACCTCTATGGCTACACCTTC
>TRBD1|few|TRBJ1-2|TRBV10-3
CAIIPRGNYDYTF
TGTGCCATCATTCCCAGGGGGAACTATGACTACACCTTC
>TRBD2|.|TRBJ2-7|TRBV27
CASSLSTSGTSYEQYF
TGTGCCAGCAGTTTATCTACTAGCGGGACCTCCTACGAGCAGTACTTC
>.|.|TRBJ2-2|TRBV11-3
CASSLGEVRELFF
TGTGCCAGCAGCTTAGGGGAGGTCCGGGAGCTGTTTTTT
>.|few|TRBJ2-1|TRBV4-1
CASSQVLLPVGGSYNEQFF
TGCGCCAGCAGCCAAGTCCTGCTCCCGGTGGGGGGCTCCTACAATGAGCAGTTCTTC
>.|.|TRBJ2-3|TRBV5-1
CASTSEGGADTQYF
TGCGCCAGCACATCCGAGGGGGGCGCAGATACGCAGTATTTT
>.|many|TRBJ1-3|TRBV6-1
CASSPGPLSGNTIYF
TGTGCCAGCAGCCCCGGGCCTCTCTCAGGAAACACCATATATTTT
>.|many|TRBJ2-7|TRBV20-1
CSARDPLGNPYEQYF
TGCAGTGCTAGAGATCCGTTGGGGAATCCCTACGAGCAGTACTTC
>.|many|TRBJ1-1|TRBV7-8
CASSLERRNTEAFF
TGTGCCAGCAGCTTGGAACGGAGGAACACTGAAGCTTTCTTT
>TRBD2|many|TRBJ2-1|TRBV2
CASSEERAGALYNEQFF
TGTGCCAGCAGTGAAGAAAGAGCGGGAGCGTTATACAATGAGCAGTTCTTC
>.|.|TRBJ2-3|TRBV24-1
CATKRDFTDTQYF
TGTGCCACCAAAAGGGACTTCACAGATACGCAGTATTTT
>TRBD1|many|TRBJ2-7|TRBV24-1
CATSEPRDRGCSEQYF
TGTGCCACCAGTGAGCCCAGGGACAGGGGATGCTCCGAGCAGTACTTC
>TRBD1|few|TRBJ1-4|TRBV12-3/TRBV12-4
CASTATGQGYEKLFF
TGTGCCAGCACTGCAACGGGACAGGGTTACGAAAAACTGTTTTTT
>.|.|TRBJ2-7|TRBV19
CASSAGGYSYEQYF
TGTGCCAGTAGTGCAGGCGGGTACTCCTACGAGCAGTACTTC
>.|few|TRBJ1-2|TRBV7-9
CASSARPPGAGGYTF
TGTGCCAGCAGCGCCCGCCCCCCGGGCGCGGGGGGCTACACCTTC
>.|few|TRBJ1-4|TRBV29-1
CSVDGVEEKLFF
TGCAGCGTTGATGGGGTAGAAGAAAAACTGTTTTTT
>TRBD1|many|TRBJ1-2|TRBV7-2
CASSPDRDNGYTF
TGTGCCAGCAGCCCCGACAGGGACAATGGCTACACCTTC
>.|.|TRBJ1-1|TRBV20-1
CSAHLNTEAFF
TGCAGTGCCCACCTGAACACTGAAGCTTTCTTT
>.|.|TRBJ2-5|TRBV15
CATSRDLGRETQYF
TGTGCCACCAGCAGAGATTTGGGCAGGGAGACCCAGTACTTC
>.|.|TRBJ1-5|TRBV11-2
CASSPDAGYQPQHF
TGTGCCAGCAGCCCGGATGCAGGGTATCAGCCCCAGCATTTT
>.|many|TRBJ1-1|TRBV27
CASSSTRTNTEAFF
TGTGCCAGCAGTAGTACCAGGACGAACACTGAAGCTTTCTTT
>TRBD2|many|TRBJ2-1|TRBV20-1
CSARALADPYNEQFF
TGCAGTGCTAGAGCTCTAGCGGACCCATACAATGAGCAGTTCTTC
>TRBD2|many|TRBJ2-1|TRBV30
CATLAGVNEQFF
TGTGCCACTCTAGCGGGAGTCAATGAGCAGTTCTTC
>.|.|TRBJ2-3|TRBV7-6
CASSSGLSDTQYF
TGTGCCAGCAGCTCGGGACTCTCAGATACGCAGTATTTT
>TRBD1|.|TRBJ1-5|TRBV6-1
CASTQGDGQPQHF
TGTGCCAGCACTCAGGGGGACGGTCAGCCCCAGCATTTT
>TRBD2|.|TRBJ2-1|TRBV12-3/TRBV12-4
CATGLADEQFF
TGTGCCACGGGACTAGCGGATGAGCAGTTCTTC
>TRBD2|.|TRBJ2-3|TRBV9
CASSGSSGREDTQYF
TGTGCCAGCAGCGGATCTAGCGGGAGGGAGGATACGCAGTATTTT
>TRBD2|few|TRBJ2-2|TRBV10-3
CAISTSGRSTGELFF
TGTGCCATCAGTACTAGCGGGAGGAGCACCGGGGAGCTGTTTTTT
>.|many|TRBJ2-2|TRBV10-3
CAITLNPTGSGELFF
TGTGCCATCACCCTCAACCCGACAGGTTCCGGGGAGCTGTTTTTT
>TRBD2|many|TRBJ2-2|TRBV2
CASSPGTSNPGELFF
TGTGCCAGCAGTCCCGGGACTAGCAACCCCGGGGAGCTGTTTTTT
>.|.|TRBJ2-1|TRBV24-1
CATSDFPSYEQFF
TGTGCCACCAGTGATTTCCCCAGCTATGAGCAGTTCTTC
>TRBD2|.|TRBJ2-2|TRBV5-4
CASSLGGRLSTGELFF
TGTGCCAGCAGCTTAGGCGGGAGGCTTTCCACCGGGGAGCTGTTTTTT
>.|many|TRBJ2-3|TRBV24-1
CATSDLEGGTQYF
TGTGCCACCAGTGATCTTGAGGGGGGTACGCAGTATTTT
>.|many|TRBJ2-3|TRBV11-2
CASSRGGGDTQYF
TGTGCCAGCAGCCGCGGGGGCGGAGATACGCAGTATTTT
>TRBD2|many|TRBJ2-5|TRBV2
CASTGLAEETQYF
TGTGCCAGCACGGGACTAGCGGAAGAGACCCAGTACTTC
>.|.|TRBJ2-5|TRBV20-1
CSARGIARGLQETQYF
TGCAGTGCCCGAGGTATCGCCCGGGGTCTACAAGAGACCCAGTACTTC
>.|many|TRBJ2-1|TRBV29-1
CSEAGSSYNEQFF
TGCAGCGAGGCGGGTAGCTCCTACAATGAGCAGTTCTTC
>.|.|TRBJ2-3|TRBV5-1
CASSLEGVRVMSDTQYF
TGCGCCAGCAGCTTGGAAGGTGTTAGGGTGATGTCAGATACGCAGTATTTT
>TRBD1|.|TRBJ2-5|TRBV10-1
CASSERDRVGETQYF
TGCGCCAGCAGTGAACGGGACAGGGTCGGAGAGACCCAGTACTTC
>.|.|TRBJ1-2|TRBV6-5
CASSYPAGERNGYTF
TGTGCCAGCAGTTACCCGGCAGGGGAAAGGAATGGCTACACCTTC
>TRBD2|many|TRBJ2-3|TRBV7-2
CASSLLAGLAASSTDTQYF
TGTGCCAGCAGCTTATTAGCGGGACTAGCGGCCTCTAGCACAGATACGCAGTATTTT